In this sample, the clone carrying this T cell receptor (beta chain) turned up once. The antigen is not known. CDR1 is SGDLS, CDR2 YYNGEE, per germline. This CDR3 contains 15 residues. Trimming stripped 6 bases from V and 0 bases from J, with 15 bases between. Before sequencing, viral peptide pools were used by the ViraFEST assay to expand antigen-specific CD4+ T cells. Investigators separated out CD4+ T cells once 10 days of culture had passed. Confirmation by PCR established that the person had SARS-CoV-2 infection between March and December 2020. About 2.2 million PBMC per well were cultured with roughly 9 IU/ml IL-2 and around 9.4 ug/ml peptides. On day 3 and again on day 7, half the medium was replaced with IL-2 medium. This sample is drawn from a study of vaccination effects on CD4 cells after COVID-19. Notes on the study in general: After vaccination, at late timepoints, clones induced by infection and by vaccine contracted markedly.

Clones were sequenced by immunoSEQ multiplex PCR, and TCRdb holds only the in-frame ones, with some missing. Among fewer than 40,000 clones listed, 72% were seen once. J is TRBJ1-2 and V is TRBV9; D may be TRBD1 (5 bases). This clonotype originated in a human donor who had a prior SARS-CoV-2 infection. The material was CD4+ T cells from PBMCs cultured with a peptide pool, obtained before COVID-19 vaccination. The chain's CDR3 is CASTIGTAANYGYTF. As DNA, the CDR3 is TGTGCCAGCACCATAGGGACGGCAGCTAACTATGGCTACACCTTC.